One sample yielded the 17 T cell receptor beta chains listed below, sequenced in a study of T-cell memory formation after mild COVID-19. TCRdb fed the 5' RACE reads into MiXCR, producing one record per CDR3 protein. The data contain about 350,000 distinct CDR3 sequences, 12% to 15% of them singletons. Sequencing was done on a sample of PBMCs or a T cell subset sorted from them (not recorded which). The receptors were gathered from a man aged 18 to 30 who had mild COVID-19 (a few samples of this study predate the infection). Cell type and time point are not known.

This clonotype was detected a few times. This rearrangement joins TRBV9 to TRBJ1-5, with no clear D. Trimming pared 3 bases from V and 3 bases from J, leaving 22 bases between. This CDR3 contains 18 residues. In germline, CDR1 is SGDLS, CDR2 YYNGEE. The CDR3 loop is CASSGKLTVMGDNQPQHF. In DNA, the CDR3 is TGTGCCAGCAGCGGAAAACTTACAGTGATGGGTGACAATCAGCCCCAGCATTTT. The whole variable domain, filled in from reference TRBV9 and TRBJ1-5, reads DSGVTQTPKHLITATGQRVTLRCSPRSGDLSVYWYQQSLDQGLQFLIQYYNGEERAKGNILERFSAQQFPDLHSELNLSSLELGDSALYFCASSGKLTVMGDNQPQHFGDGTRLSIL.

This clonotype showed up many times. The chain employs TRBV4-2 and TRBJ2-2, with 9 bases that match TRBD2. With 8 bases clipped from V and 3 bases from J, the junction kept 10 bases outside the gene matches. From germline, CDR1 is LGHNA and CDR2 YNFKEQ. The CDR3 consists of 16 residues. CDR3 residues: CASHPIGTSYTGELFF. CDR3 in DNA: TGTGCCAGCCACCCAATTGGGACTAGCTACACCGGGGAGCTGTTTTTT.

The DNA for the CDR3 is TGTGCCAGCAGCCCGGGCCTTAGGGGGACCCAGTACTTC. Translation: CASSPGLRGTQYF. The chain combines TRBV27 with TRBJ2-5, with D tentatively TRBD1 (5 bases). There are 13 residues in the CDR3. Germline V CDR1 and CDR2: MNHEY, SMNVEV (reference sequence). Deletions cut 6 bases from V and 7 bases from J, with 15 bases between.

This clonotype was found a few times. This chain connects TRBV4-3 to TRBJ1-5, with unresolved D. CDR3 length: 13 residues. The V gene's germline CDR1 is LGHNA and CDR2 YSLEER. Trimming pared 0 bases from V and 6 bases from J, leaving 6 bases between. The CDR3 nucleotides read TGCGCCAGCAGCCAAGATTCTGCTCAGCCCCAGCATTTT. This gives the protein CASSQDSAQPQHF.

This clonotype showed up just a few times. The V gene is TRBV19, the J gene TRBJ1-2, with no clear D. This CDR3 has 12 residues. CDR1 and CDR2 from the germline V gene are LNHDA and SQIVND (reference sequence). The CDR3 DNA sequence: TGTGCGACGCAGCTACCTAACTATGGCTACACCTTC. It specifies CATQLPNYGYTF.

The chain couples TRBV6-5 to TRBJ2-2; 12 positions match TRBD1. The CDR3 contains 19 residues. Germline CDR1 is MNHEY and CDR2 is SVGAGI. V dropped 7 bases and J dropped 6; count of bases not matched to a gene: 18. The CDR3 DNA is TGTGCCAGCACCCTAGGTCGGGGGACAGGGGGCGCGTGGGCCGGGGAGCTGTTTTTT. This gives the protein CASTLGRGTGGAWAGELFF.

Note on this clonotype: The junction does not match germline at one end; this may be a read error. The rearrangement uses TRBV20-1 and TRBJ2-2; possibly TRBD1 or TRBD2 for D (5 bases each). Germline V gene sequence: CDR1 DFQATT, CDR2 SNEGSKA (reference sequence). The CDR3 sequence is 12 residues long. The CDR3 region is CSASYGTAGGVF. As DNA, the CDR3 is TGCAGTGCTAGTTACGGGACCGCGGGTGGTGTTTTT.

The gene calls are TRBV6-4 and TRBJ2-7; 8 nucleotides agree with TRBD1. This CDR3 contains 12 residues. Germline loops: CDR1 MRHNA, CDR2 SNTAGT. The junction had 3 bases not matched to a gene; V was cut back by 9 bases and J by 2 bases. CDR3 bases: TGTGCCAGGGGACAGGCTCCCTACGAGCAGTACTTC. Translating it yields CARGQAPYEQYF.

This clonotype was seen only a few times. The CDR3 nucleotides read TGTGCCAGCAGCACCAGTCGACTCCCGACTAACTATGGCTACACCTTC. Encoded protein: CASSTSRLPTNYGYTF. The chain combines TRBV7-9 with TRBJ1-2; D is uncertain. The CDR3 is made up of 16 amino acids. Germline V gives CDR1 SEHNR, CDR2 FQNEAQ (reference sequence). The V end was cut by 5 bases, the J end by 0 bases, with 16 bases between.

This clonotype was picked up many times. This chain joins TRBV6-2 or TRBV6-3 and TRBJ2-7; D may be TRBD1 (5 bases). The CDR3 runs to 13 residues. CDR1 and CDR2 (germline): MNHEY, SVGEGT. The V and J ends lost 4 bases and 2 bases respectively, with 9 bases between them. The CDR3 protein is CASSLQGTYEQYV. CDR3 sequence (DNA): TGTGCCAGCAGTTTGCAGGGAACCTACGAGCAGTACGTC.

The chain recombines TRBV12-3 or TRBV12-4 with TRBJ1-1; D may be TRBD1 (6 bases). The CDR3 is 18 amino acids. Trimming left V 3 bases short and J 4 bases short, with 24 bases between. CDR3 region: CASSLALRQGDRTTEAFF. CDR3 DNA: TGTGCCAGCAGTTTGGCTCTGAGGCAGGGTGACAGGACCACTGAAGCTTTCTTT.

This clonotype was detected a few times. This chain connects TRBV6-5 to TRBJ2-7, with 10 positions matching TRBD1. CDR3 length: 14 amino acids. Germline trimming cut 5 bases from V and 3 bases from J; bases unmatched to any gene: 4. The germline CDR1 and CDR2 sequences are MNHEY and SVGAGI. Here the CDR3 reads CASSKRDRGYEQYF. The CDR3 region has the DNA TGTGCCAGCAGTAAACGGGACAGGGGCTACGAGCAGTACTTC.

Only a few counts were recorded for this clonotype. The genes are TRBV12-3 or TRBV12-4 and TRBJ1-6, with 8 bases lining up with TRBD1. The J segment lost 9 bases and the V segment lost 4 bases, leaving 8 bases of the junction unmatched. The CDR3 consists of 15 residues. CDR3 protein: CASSSQGAIGSPLHF. The CDR3 region has the DNA TGTGCCAGCAGTTCCCAGGGGGCGATCGGTTCACCCCTCCACTTT.

V and J are TRBV5-1 and TRBJ2-7; TRBD1 or TRBD2 may be the D gene (5 bases each). This CDR3 comprises 17 residues. V was clipped by 4 bases and J by 0 bases, with 20 bases between them. Germline values: CDR1 SGHRS, CDR2 YFSETQ. CDR3: CASSPRLTSGRSYEQYF. Here the CDR3 DNA reads TGCGCCAGCAGCCCCCGGCTCACATCGGGGCGCTCCTACGAGCAGTACTTC. The whole variable domain, remainder taken from reference TRBV5-1 and TRBJ2-7, is KAGVTQTPRYLIKTRGQQVTLSCSPISGHRSVSWYQQTPGQGLQFLFEYFSETQRNKGNFPGRFSGRQFSNSRSEMNVSTLELGDSALYLCASSPRLTSGRSYEQYFGPGTRLTVT.

This clonotype was seen only once. This rearrangement joins TRBV7-2 to TRBJ2-3; D may match TRBD1 or TRBD2 (5 bases each). Germline V CDR1 and CDR2: SGHTA, FQGNSA. Trimming took off 1 base at V and 1 base at J, with 12 bases between the two ends. CDR3 size: 16 residues. The CDR3, as DNA: TGTGCCAGCAGCTTAGGATGGGGGAGAGGCACAGATACGCAGTATTTT. This encodes CASSLGWGRGTDTQYF.

This clonotype was counted between two and nine times. The chain is built from TRBV6-5 and TRBJ1-6; D is undetermined. V lost 5 bases and J lost 9, with 14 bases in between. The CDR3 length is 14 residues. The germline V gene has CDR1 MNHEY and CDR2 SVGAGI. As DNA, the CDR3 is TGTGCCAGCAGTACCAACCGACCCCCTTCACCCCTCCACTTT. Translated: CASSTNRPPSPLHF.

This clonotype turned up a few times. The rearrangement joins TRBV29-1 to TRBJ1-1; D unclear. The germline V gene encodes CDR1 SQVTM and CDR2 ANQGSEA. The germline V and J ends were trimmed by 3 bases and 2 bases, with 10 bases remaining between them. CDR3 size: 13 residues. The DNA of the CDR3 is TGCAGCGTTGAGGCCGGGTTTAACACTGAAGCTTTCTTT. This encodes CSVEAGFNTEAFF.